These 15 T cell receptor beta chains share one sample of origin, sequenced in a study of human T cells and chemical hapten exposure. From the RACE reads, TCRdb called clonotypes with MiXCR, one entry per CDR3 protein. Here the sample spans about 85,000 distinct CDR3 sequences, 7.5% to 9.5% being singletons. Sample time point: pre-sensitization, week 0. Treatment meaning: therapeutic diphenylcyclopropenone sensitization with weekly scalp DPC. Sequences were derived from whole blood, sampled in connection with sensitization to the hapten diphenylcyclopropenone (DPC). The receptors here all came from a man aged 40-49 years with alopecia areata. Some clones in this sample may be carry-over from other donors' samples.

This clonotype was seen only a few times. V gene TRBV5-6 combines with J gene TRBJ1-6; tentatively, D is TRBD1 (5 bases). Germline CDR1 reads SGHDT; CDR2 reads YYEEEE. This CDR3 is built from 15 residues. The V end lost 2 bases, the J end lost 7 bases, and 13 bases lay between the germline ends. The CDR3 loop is CASSFGDGTNSPLHF. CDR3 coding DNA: TGTGCCAGCAGCTTTGGGGACGGAACAAATTCACCCCTCCACTTT.

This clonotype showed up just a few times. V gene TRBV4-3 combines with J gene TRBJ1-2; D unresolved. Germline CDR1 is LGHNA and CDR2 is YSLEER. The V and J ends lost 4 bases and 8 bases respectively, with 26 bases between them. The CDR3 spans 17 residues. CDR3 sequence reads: CASSRIPVGAYAGGYTF. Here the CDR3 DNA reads TGCGCCAGCAGCCGAATACCAGTCGGCGCATACGCCGGGGGCTACACCTTC.

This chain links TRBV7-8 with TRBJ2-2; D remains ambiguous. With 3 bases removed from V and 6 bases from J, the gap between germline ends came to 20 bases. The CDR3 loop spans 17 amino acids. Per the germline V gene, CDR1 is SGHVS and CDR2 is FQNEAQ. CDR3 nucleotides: TGTGCCAGCAGCTTGTCAACGATCCCACTTCTTTCCGGGGAGCTGTTTTTT. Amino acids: CASSLSTIPLLSGELFF.

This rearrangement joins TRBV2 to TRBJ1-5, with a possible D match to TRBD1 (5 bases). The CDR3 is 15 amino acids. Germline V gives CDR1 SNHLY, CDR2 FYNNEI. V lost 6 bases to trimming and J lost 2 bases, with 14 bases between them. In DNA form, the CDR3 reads TGTGCCAGCAGGCCGGGGACCTGGGGCAATCAGCCCCAGCATTTT. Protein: CASRPGTWGNQPQHF.

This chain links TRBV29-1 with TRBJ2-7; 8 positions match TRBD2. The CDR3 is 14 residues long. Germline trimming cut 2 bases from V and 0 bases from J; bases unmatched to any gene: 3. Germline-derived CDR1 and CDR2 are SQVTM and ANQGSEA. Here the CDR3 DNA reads TGCAGCGTTGAATCCACTAGCGGCTCCTACGAGCAGTACTTC. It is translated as CSVESTSGSYEQYF.

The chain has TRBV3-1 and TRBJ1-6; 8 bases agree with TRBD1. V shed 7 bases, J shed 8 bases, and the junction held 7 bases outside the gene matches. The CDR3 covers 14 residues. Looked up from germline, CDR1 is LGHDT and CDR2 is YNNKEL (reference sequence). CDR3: CASKVGTGDSPLHF. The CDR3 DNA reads TGTGCCAGCAAGGTCGGGACAGGTGATTCACCCCTCCACTTT.

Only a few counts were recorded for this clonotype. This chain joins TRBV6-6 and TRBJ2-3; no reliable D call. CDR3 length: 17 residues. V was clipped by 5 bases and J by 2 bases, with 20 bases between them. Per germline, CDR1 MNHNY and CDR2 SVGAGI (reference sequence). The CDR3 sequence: CASSGLRSASNTDTQYF. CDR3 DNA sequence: TGTGCCAGCAGTGGCTTGAGAAGCGCGAGTAACACAGATACGCAGTATTTT.

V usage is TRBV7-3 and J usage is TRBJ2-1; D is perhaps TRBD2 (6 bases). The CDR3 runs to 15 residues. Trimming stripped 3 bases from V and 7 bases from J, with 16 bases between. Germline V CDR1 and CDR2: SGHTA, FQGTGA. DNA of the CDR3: TGTGCCAGCAGCTTCTTTAGCGGTGGGACTAATGAGCAGTTCTTC. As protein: CASSFFSGGTNEQFF.

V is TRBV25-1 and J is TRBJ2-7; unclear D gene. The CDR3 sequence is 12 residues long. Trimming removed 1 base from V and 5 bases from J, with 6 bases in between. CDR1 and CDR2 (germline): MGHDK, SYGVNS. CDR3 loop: CASSESANEQYF. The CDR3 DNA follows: TGTGCCAGCAGTGAATCCGCTAACGAGCAGTACTTC.

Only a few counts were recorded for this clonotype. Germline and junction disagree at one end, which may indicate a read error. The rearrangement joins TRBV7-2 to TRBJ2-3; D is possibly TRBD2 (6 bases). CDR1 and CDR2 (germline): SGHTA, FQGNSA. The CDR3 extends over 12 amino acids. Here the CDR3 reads CASSPYSGGPNF. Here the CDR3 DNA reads TGTGCCAGCAGCCCATATAGCGGAGGACCTAATTTT.

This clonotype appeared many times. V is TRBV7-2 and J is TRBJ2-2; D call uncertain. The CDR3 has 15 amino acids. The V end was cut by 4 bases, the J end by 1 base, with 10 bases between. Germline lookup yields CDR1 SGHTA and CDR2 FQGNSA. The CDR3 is CASSSRLGNTGELFF. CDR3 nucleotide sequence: TGTGCCAGCAGCTCTAGATTGGGGAACACCGGGGAGCTGTTTTTT. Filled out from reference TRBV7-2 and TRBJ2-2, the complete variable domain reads GAGVSQSPSNKVTEKGKDVELRCDPISGHTALYWYRQSLGQGLEFLIYFQGNSAPDKSGLPSDRFSAERTGGSVSTLTIQRTQQEDSAVYLCASSSRLGNTGELFFGEGSRLTVL.

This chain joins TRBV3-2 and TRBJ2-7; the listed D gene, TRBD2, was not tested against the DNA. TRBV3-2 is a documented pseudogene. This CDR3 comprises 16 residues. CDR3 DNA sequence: TGTGCCAGCAGCCAACCAAATCGGACTAGCGACATCGAGCAGTACGTC. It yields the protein CASSQPNRTSDIEQYV.

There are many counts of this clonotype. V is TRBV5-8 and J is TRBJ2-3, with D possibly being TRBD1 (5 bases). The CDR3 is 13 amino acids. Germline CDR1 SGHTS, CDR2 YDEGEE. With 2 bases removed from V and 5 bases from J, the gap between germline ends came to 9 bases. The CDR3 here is CASSFQGVDTQYF. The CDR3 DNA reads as TGTGCCAGCAGCTTCCAGGGTGTAGATACGCAGTATTTT.

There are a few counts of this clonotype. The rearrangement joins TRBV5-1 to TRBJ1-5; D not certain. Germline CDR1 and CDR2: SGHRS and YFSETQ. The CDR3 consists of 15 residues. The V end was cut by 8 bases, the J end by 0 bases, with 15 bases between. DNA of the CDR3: TGCGCCAGTCGGCAGGTTCCCTCTAGCAATCAGCCCCAGCATTTT. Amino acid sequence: CASRQVPSSNQPQHF.

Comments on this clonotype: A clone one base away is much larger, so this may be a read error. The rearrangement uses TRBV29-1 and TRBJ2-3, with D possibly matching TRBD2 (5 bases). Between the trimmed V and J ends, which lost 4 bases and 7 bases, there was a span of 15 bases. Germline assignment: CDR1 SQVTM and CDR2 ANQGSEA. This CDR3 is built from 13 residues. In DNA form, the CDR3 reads TGCAGCGTTGGAGCGGAAGTAACGAATACGCAGTATTTT. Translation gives CSVGAEVTNTQYF.